This TCR beta chain is from a study of Tregs in tolerant kidney transplant recipients (dated by TCRdb to about 2019). In the study overall: Before combined kidney and bone marrow transplantation, this study identified donor-specific regulatory T cells using TCRbeta sequencing and then followed those same cells after transplant. Study-wide findings and limitations: Because the PCR primers were changed over time for some patients, nucleotide-level comparison could not be performed across the samples from those patients. Because the study included only a small number of patients, the results must be confirmed in larger populations and under other immunosuppression protocols. Donor-specific Treg expansion was found to exceed global Treg expansion in tolerant patients, suggesting antigen-driven rather than nonspecific expansion. The most biologically relevant and donor-specific TCRbeta repertoire appeared to be identified by expanding Tregs with activated donor B cells. Biological reproducibility was not directly assessed, although technical replication error appeared to be minimal.

The sample's time point label is to be understood as: 6 months after combined kidney and bone marrow transplant. The transplants used related donors with nonmyeloablative bone marrow transplantation, and mixed chimerism in the human trials was transient. Unstimulated Tregs (CD4+CD25+CD127-), CD4+ non-Tregs (CD4+CD25-), CD4 and CD8 cells were FACS-sorted from thawed PBMCs. Patients were 4 combined kidney and bone marrow transplant recipients from the ITN036ST trial, and only these trial subjects had samples available. Healthy control blood was processed by Ficoll density gradient to PBMCs and cryopreserved; patient PBMCs were collected before and after transplant. Trimming leaves V shorter by 2 bases and J shorter by 3 bases, with the junction holding 14 bases beyond the gene matches. There are 18 amino acids in the CDR3, from cysteine to phenylalanine inclusive. The CDR3 DNA has 54 bases and is translated from base 1. CDR1 and CDR2 (SEHNR, FQNEAQ) derive from the germline V gene (reference sequence).

Remarks on this clone: Its target antigen remains unknown. No qualities accompany the bases; no much larger clone lies one base away.

For TCRbeta CDR3 sequencing, genomic DNA was extracted from sorted cells using the QIAGEN DNeasy Blood and Tissue Kit. Through immunoSEQ, high-throughput TCRbeta CDR3 sequencing was done commercially, including PCR amplification with internal controls and bias correction. In the authors' own workflow: Unique productive TCRbeta sequences were defined by CDR3 nucleotide sequence where primers matched, and otherwise by CDR3 amino acid sequence together with Vbeta and Jbeta genes. To correct for sorting error, sequences found in more than one sorted population at a frequency ratio of 2:1 or less were discarded, and the remaining shared sequences were assigned to the population with the higher frequency. Sequences were defined as donor-reactive when expanded at least 5-fold in CFSE-low cells versus unstimulated cells and present at a frequency of at least 0.01% in CFSE-low cells. Repertoire divergence was quantified by Jensen-Shannon divergence calculated from the top 100 TCRbeta sequences ranked by frequency. For any sample with multiple sequencing runs, sorting error was corrected in each run separately before the runs were pooled. TCRdb holds this immuneACCESS table with in-frame rearrangements only. Some clones are missing; in checked studies, unresolved V genes explain under half, and the rest has no known cause. V, J and clone size derive from that table, while D and trimming were established from the DNA sequence. This sample has tens of thousands of clones in its table, and 80% to 90% of those were observed once. The top ten constitute under 4.5% of the sample.

The sample consisted of CD4+ T cells from blood (PBMCs), taken 6 months after the transplant. The receptor chain draws on TRBV7-9 and TRBJ2-7; 9 junctional bases match TRBD1. This sequence originates from a human patient who received a combined kidney and bone marrow transplant. It is possible that, after a transplant, some T cells come from the graft donor. The nucleotide sequence reads TGTGCCAGCAGCTTACGGTATGGCGGGACAGGGACTGACTACGAGCAGTACTTC. The resulting protein is CASSLRYGGTGTDYEQYF. The CDR3 plus the reference TRBV7-9 and TRBJ2-7 genes for the other parts give the full variable domain: DTGVSQNPRHKITKRGQNVTFRCDPISEHNRLYWYRQTLGQGPEFLTYFQNEAQLEKSRLLSDRFSAERPKGSFSTLEIQRTEQGDSAMYLCASSLRYGGTGTDYEQYFGPGTRLTVT.